This record covers a single T cell receptor (beta chain). What it recognizes is unknown. 60 Vbeta and 13 Jbeta primers were used in PCR. Data came from immunoSEQ multiplex PCR; TCRdb stores just in-frame clones and leaves some out. The profile shows around 94,000 clones, around 78% of them singletons. This sample is drawn from a study of cytomegalovirus exposure and HLA in healthy donors. Study conclusions and caveats: Most TCR beta V segments were productive about 90% or about 30% of the time in an earlier analysis. Researchers had no immune exposure information except CMV serostatus available. Links to common viral pathogens appeared, in a later analysis, for several of the most significant clusters. When analyzed later, a missense DCLRE1C variant was found to be linked to TCR beta V- and J-gene trimming.

The germline V gene has CDR1 LGHNA and CDR2 YSLEER. This CDR3 is 17 amino acids long. Germline trimming cut 0 bases from V and 1 base from J; bases unmatched to any gene: 4. The sequencing input was PBMCs. This TCR derives from a middle-aged man in good health and CMV-seronegative. The rearrangement uses TRBV4-3 and TRBJ2-3; 10 nucleotides match TRBD2. The chain's CDR3 is CASSQDVAGGRTDTQYF. CDR3 coding DNA: TGCGCCAGCAGCCAAGACGTAGCGGGGGGACGCACAGATACGCAGTATTTT.